This T cell receptor beta chain was sequenced in a study of blood T cells in healthy people across ages. Overall study results and limits: Long-lived donors exceeded aged donors in naive CD4+ cells and diversity. Older age went with lower TCR beta diversity per million T cells, in a roughly linear way.

Primers used in a second PCR of about 6 to 11 cycles were a sample-barcoded 5' primer and a J-beta primer mix. Template switching added a 12-random-nucleotide identifier to every cDNA molecule. CDR3-containing paired-end reads numbered at least 3 million in each sample. TCRdb re-called the 5' RACE reads through MiXCR, storing one row per CDR3 protein. The sample consists of about 1.6 million distinct CDR3 sequences, roughly 32% of them appearing once. The CDR3 contains 18 residues. Germline CDR1 SGHTA, CDR2 FQGTGA. Deletions cut 0 bases from V and 0 bases from J, with 17 bases between. About this clonotype itself: What it recognizes is unknown.

The chain recombines TRBV7-3 with TRBJ1-1; possibly TRBD1 for D (5 bases). This TCR was sampled from a young woman in good health. The source material was blood. CDR3 sequence reads: CASSLTPPGWELNTEAFF. CDR3 sequence (DNA): TGTGCCAGCAGCTTAACACCCCCAGGGTGGGAGTTGAACACTGAAGCTTTCTTT.